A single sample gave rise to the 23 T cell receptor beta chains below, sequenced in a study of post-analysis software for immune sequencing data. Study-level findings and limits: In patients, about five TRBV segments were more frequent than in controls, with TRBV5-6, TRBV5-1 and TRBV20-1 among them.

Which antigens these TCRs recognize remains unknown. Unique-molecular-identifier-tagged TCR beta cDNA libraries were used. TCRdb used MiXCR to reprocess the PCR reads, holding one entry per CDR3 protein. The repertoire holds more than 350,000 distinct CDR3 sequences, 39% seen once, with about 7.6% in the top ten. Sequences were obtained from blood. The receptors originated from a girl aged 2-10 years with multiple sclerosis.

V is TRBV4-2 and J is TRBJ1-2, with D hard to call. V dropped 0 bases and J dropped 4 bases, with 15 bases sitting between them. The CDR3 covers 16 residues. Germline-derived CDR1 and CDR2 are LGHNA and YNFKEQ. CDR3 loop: CASSQEGRISGYGYTF. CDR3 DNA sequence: TGTGCCAGCAGCCAAGAAGGGCGGATATCGGGCTATGGCTACACCTTC.

Written as DNA, the CDR3 is TGTGCCAGCAGAAAGGGGGCGACTAACTATGGCTACACCTTC. It is translated as CASRKGATNYGYTF. The chain employs TRBV28 and TRBJ1-2; 7 positions agree with TRBD1. After removal of 6 bases from V and 0 bases from J, the junction contained 4 bases not matched to a gene. Germline assignment: CDR1 MDHEN and CDR2 SYDVKM. This CDR3 region has 14 residues.

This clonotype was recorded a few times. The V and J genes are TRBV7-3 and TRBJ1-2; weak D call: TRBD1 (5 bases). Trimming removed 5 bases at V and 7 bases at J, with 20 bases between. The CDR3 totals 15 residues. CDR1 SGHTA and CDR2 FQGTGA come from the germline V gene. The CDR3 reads CASSPSGAAGPGYTF. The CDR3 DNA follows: TGTGCCAGCAGCCCTAGTGGGGCAGCCGGTCCTGGCTACACCTTC.

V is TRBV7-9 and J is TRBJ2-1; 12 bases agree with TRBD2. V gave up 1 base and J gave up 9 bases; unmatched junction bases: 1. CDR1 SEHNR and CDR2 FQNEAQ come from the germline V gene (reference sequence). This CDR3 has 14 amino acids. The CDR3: CASSLETSGSEQFF. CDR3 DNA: TGTGCCAGCAGCTTAGAGACTAGCGGGAGTGAGCAGTTCTTC.

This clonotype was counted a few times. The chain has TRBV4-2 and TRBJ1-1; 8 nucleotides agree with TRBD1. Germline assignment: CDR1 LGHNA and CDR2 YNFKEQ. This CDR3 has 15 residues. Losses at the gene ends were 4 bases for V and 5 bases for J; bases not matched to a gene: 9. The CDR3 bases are TGTGCCAGCAGCCTACCCGACAGGGGTGGGACTGAAGCTTTCTTT. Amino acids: CASSLPDRGGTEAFF.

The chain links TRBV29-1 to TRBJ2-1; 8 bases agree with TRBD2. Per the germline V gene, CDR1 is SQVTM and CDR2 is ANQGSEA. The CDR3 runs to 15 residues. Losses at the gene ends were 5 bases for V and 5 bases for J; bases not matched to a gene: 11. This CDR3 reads CSVLGGTRGHNEQFF. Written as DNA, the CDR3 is TGCAGCGTTCTGGGGGGGACTAGAGGTCACAATGAGCAGTTCTTC.

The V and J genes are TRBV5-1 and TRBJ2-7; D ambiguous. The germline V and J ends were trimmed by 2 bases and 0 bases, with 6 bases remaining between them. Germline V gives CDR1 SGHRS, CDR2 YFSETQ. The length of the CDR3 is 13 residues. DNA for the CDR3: TGCGCCAGCAGCTTTGGAGACTCCTACGAGCAGTACTTC. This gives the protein CASSFGDSYEQYF.

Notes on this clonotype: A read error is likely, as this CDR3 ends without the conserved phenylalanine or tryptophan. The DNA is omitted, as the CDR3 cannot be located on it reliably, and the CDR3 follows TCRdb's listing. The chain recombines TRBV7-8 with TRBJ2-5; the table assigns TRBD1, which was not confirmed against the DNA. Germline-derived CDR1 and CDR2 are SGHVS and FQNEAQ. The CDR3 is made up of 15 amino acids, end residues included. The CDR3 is CASSFGGGVGYTFGS.

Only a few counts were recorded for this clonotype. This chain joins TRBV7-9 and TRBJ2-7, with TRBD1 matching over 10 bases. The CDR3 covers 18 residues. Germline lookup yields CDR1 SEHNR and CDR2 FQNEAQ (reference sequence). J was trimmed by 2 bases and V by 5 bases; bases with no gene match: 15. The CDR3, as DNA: TGTGCCAGCAGCCATCAACGGGCCCGGGACAGGGGCACCTACGAGCAGTACTTC. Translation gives CASSHQRARDRGTYEQYF.

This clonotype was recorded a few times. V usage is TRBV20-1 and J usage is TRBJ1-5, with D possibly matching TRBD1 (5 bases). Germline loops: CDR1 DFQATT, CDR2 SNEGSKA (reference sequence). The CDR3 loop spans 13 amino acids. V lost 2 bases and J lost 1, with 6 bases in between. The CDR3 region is CSARRDSNQPQHF. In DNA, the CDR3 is TGCAGTGCTAGAAGGGACAGCAATCAGCCCCAGCATTTT.

CDR3 in amino acids: CASSPARGGYYGYTF. In DNA, the CDR3 is TGCGCCAGCAGCCCGGCTCGGGGGGGCTACTATGGCTACACCTTC. The V gene is TRBV4-3, the J gene TRBJ1-2, with a tentative D call TRBD1 (6 bases). The CDR3 is made up of 15 amino acids. From germline, CDR1 is LGHNA and CDR2 YSLEER. V lost 4 bases to trimming and J lost 3 bases, with 15 bases between them.

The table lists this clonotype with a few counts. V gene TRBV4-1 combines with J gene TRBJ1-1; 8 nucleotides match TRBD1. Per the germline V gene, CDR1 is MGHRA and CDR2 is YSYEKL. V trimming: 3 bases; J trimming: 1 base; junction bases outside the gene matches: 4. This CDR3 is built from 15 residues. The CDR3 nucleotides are TGCGCCAGCAGCCACAACGGACAGGGGAACACTGAAGCTTTCTTT. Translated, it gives CASSHNGQGNTEAFF.

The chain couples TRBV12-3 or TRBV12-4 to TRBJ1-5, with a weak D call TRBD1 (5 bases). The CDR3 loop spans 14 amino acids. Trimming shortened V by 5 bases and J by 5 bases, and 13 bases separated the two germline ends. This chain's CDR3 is CASSTQGGYQPQHF. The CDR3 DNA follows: TGTGCCAGCAGTACTCAGGGTGGCTATCAGCCCCAGCATTTT.

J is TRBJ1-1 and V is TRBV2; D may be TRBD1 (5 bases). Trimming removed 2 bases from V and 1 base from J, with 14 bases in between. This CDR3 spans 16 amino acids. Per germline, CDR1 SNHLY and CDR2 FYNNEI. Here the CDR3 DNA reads TGTGCCAGCAGTGAAACTCGGGGACGGGAGAACACTGAAGCTTTCTTT. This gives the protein CASSETRGRENTEAFF.

The chain's CDR3 is CASSLVTAENIQYF. The CDR3 nucleotides are TGCGCCAGCAGCTTGGTTACGGCAGAAAACATTCAGTACTTC. V gene TRBV5-1 combines with J gene TRBJ2-4, with no clear D. With 0 bases removed from V and 5 bases from J, the gap between germline ends came to 9 bases. Germline CDR1 and CDR2: SGHRS and YFSETQ. CDR3 length equals 14 residues.

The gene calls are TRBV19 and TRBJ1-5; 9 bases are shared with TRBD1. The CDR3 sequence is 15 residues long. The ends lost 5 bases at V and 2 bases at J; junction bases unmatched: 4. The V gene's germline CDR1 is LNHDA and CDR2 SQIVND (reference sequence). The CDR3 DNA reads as TGTGCCAGTAGTGTGGACAGGGGCGGCAATCAGCCCCAGCATTTT. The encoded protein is CASSVDRGGNQPQHF.

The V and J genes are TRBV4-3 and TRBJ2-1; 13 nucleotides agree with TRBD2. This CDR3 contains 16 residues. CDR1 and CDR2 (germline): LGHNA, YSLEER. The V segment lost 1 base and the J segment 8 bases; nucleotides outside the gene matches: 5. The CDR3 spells CASSQGTSGSIDEQFF. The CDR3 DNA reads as TGCGCCAGCAGCCAAGGGACTAGCGGGAGTATCGATGAGCAGTTCTTC.

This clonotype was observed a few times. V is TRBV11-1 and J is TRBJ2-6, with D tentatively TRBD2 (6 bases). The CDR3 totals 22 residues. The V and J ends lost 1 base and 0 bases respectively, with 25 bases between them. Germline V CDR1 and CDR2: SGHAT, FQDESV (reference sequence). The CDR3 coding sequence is TGTGCCAGCAGCTTAGGCGGAGGATTAATGCGGGGAGCCGTCTCTGGGGCCAACGTCCTGACTTTC. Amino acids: CASSLGGGLMRGAVSGANVLTF.

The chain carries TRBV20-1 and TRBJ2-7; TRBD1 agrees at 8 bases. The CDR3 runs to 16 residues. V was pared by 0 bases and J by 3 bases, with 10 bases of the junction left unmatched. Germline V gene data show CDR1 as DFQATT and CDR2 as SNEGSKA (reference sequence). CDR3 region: CSARDLGSGGYYEQYF. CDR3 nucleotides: TGCAGTGCTAGAGATCTTGGGTCAGGGGGCTACTACGAGCAGTACTTC.

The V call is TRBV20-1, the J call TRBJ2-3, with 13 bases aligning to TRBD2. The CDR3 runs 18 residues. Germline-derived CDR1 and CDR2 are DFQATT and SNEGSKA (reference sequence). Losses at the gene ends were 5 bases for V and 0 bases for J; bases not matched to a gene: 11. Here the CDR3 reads CSAGGLAGSGPSTDTQYF. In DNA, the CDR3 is TGCAGTGCTGGGGGACTAGCGGGGTCTGGCCCCAGCACAGATACGCAGTATTTT.

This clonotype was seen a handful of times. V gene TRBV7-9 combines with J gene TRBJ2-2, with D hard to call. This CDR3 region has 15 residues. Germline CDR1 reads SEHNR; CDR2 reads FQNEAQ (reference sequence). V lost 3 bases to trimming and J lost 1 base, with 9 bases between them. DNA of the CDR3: TGTGCCAGCAGCTTGGCGGTACAGAACACCGGGGAGCTGTTTTTT. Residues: CASSLAVQNTGELFF. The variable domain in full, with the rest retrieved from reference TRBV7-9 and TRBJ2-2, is DTGVSQNPRHKITKRGQNVTFRCDPISEHNRLYWYRQTLGQGPEFLTYFQNEAQLEKSRLLSDRFSAERPKGSFSTLEIQRTEQGDSAMYLCASSLAVQNTGELFFGEGSRLTVL.

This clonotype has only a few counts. CDR3 nucleotides: TGTGCCAGCAGTTACCCGGACAGCCAAGAGACCCAGTACTTC. Protein sequence: CASSYPDSQETQYF. The rearrangement uses TRBV6-2 or TRBV6-3 and TRBJ2-5, with TRBD1 as a possible D gene (6 bases). The CDR3 loop spans 14 amino acids. V was shortened by 2 bases and J by 1 base, with 8 bases between the two germline ends. Germline assignment: CDR1 MNHEY and CDR2 SVGEGT.

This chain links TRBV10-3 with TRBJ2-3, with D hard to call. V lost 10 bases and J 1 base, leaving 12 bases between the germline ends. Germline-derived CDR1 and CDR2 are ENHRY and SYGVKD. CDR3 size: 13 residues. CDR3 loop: CATERPGTDTQYF. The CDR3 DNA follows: TGTGCCACTGAGAGACCGGGCACAGATACGCAGTATTTT.